The 29 T cell receptor beta chains below were found in one sample sequenced in a study of T cells in Graves' hyperthyroidism and ophthalmopathy (dated by TCRdb to between 2017 and 2020). The library was produced with multiplex PCR. Sequencing took place on an Illumina HiSeq 2000. Amplification of TCR beta CDR3 regions was carried out from RNA transcripts. A first-round RT-PCR of the TCR CDR3 used the HTBI primer set with the Qiagen OneStep RT-PCR kit. The public reads were reprocessed in TCRdb via fastp at Q25 and MiXCR, keeping in-frame beta chains. Every entry covers one CDR3 protein and lists the most common genes and DNA from its rows. The sample table records 190,000 or so distinct CDR3 sequences; about 17% of these occur just once. Of the sample, around 47% is held by the ten largest clones. The sample comprised blood. All receptors come from a man aged 35 to 55 with Graves' hyperthyroidism.

This clonotype came up many times. This chain joins TRBV20-1 and TRBJ2-7, with 7 bases identical to TRBD2. After removal of 6 bases from V and 2 bases from J, the junction contained 10 bases not matched to a gene. This CDR3 is built from 14 residues. Germline V gene data show CDR1 as DFQATT and CDR2 as SNEGSKA (reference sequence). The CDR3 loop is CSAGAGGRAYEQYF. Here the CDR3 DNA reads TGCAGTGCCGGGGCCGGGGGGAGGGCCTACGAGCAGTACTTC.

In this sample, this clonotype turned up many times. CDR3 nucleotides: TGCAGTGCTAGAGGGGACAGGGCCGAGGAGACCCAGTACTTC. Translating it yields CSARGDRAEETQYF. The chain carries TRBV20-1 and TRBJ2-5, with 9 bases that match TRBD1. CDR3 length: 14 residues. The ends lost 1 base at V and 5 bases at J; junction bases unmatched: 5. Germline CDR1 DFQATT, CDR2 SNEGSKA (reference sequence).

The V call is TRBV14, the J call TRBJ1-5; the D gene is possibly TRBD1 (6 bases). The length of the CDR3 is 24 residues. CDR1 is SGHDN and CDR2 is FVKESK in the germline V gene. Trimming left V 2 bases short and J 5 bases short, with 40 bases between. The CDR3 loop is CASSQLHLEQGRSRQEQGYQPQHF. The CDR3 nucleotides are TGTGCCAGCAGCCAACTCCACTTGGAACAGGGAAGGTCGCGGCAAGAGCAGGGGTATCAGCCCCAGCATTTT.

The V call is TRBV7-3, the J call TRBJ1-3, with a tentative D call TRBD1 (5 bases). CDR1 and CDR2 from the germline V gene are SGHTA and FQGTGA. This CDR3 is 17 amino acids long. Trimming cost V 0 bases and J 0 bases, with 12 bases left between them. The CDR3 bases are TGTGCCAGCAGCTTAACGTCACGGACACTCTCTGGAAACACCATATATTTT. This sequence encodes CASSLTSRTLSGNTIYF.

This clonotype was detected ten times or more. The rearrangement uses TRBV28 and TRBJ1-2; possibly TRBD1 for D (5 bases). Per germline, CDR1 MDHEN and CDR2 SYDVKM. This CDR3 region has 16 residues. Trimming shortened V by 6 bases and J by 1 base, and 18 bases separated the two germline ends. The CDR3 region is CASRNTGGGNNYGYTF. CDR3 DNA sequence: TGTGCCAGCAGGAATACCGGGGGAGGGAATAACTATGGCTACACCTTC.

This clonotype was observed at least ten times. The chain joins TRBV11-3 to TRBJ2-1; possibly TRBD2 for D (7 bases). V lost 5 bases, J lost 5 bases, and 13 bases lay in between. From germline, CDR1 is SGHNT and CDR2 YENEEA. The CDR3 length is 14 residues. Written as DNA, the CDR3 is TGTGCCAGCAGCAGGGGGGGGACCCACAATGAGCAGTTCTTC. Translating it yields CASSRGGTHNEQFF.

This clonotype was observed many times. The rearrangement links TRBV11-2 to TRBJ2-2; D ambiguous. Trimming stripped 2 bases from V and 6 bases from J, with 4 bases between. The V gene's germline CDR1 is SGHAT and CDR2 FQNNGV. The CDR3 loop spans 12 amino acids. The chain's CDR3 is CASSLTAGELFF. The CDR3 coding sequence is TGTGCCAGCAGCTTAACTGCCGGGGAGCTGTTTTTT.

V is TRBV5-1 and J is TRBJ1-1; D is ambiguous. This CDR3 is 14 amino acids long. The V gene lost 1 base and the J gene lost 0 bases, with 7 bases spanning the gap. Germline CDR1 and CDR2: SGHRS and YFSETQ. The DNA for the CDR3 is TGCGCCAGCAGCTTGAACACCTTGAACACTGAAGCTTTCTTT. Protein product: CASSLNTLNTEAFF.

This clonotype has at least ten counts. The V gene is TRBV6-1, the J gene TRBJ2-1; 7 bases are shared with TRBD2. J lost 3 bases, V lost 10 bases, and 6 bases had no gene match. The V gene's germline CDR1 is MNHNS and CDR2 SASEGT. This CDR3 has 13 residues. In nucleotides, the CDR3 is TGTGCCAACCAAGCGGGATACTACAATGAGCAGTTCTTC. This codes for CANQAGYYNEQFF.

This clonotype was seen a few times. The V call is TRBV29-1, the J call TRBJ2-1, with 13 positions matching TRBD2. J was trimmed by 8 bases and V by 5 bases; bases with no gene match: 3. This CDR3 spans 13 amino acids. Germline V gene lookup returns CDR1 SQVTM and CDR2 ANQGSEA. The CDR3 DNA is TGCAGCGTTCGGACTAGCGGGGGATATGAGCAGTTCTTC. Translating it yields CSVRTSGGYEQFF.

There are many counts of this clonotype. The CDR3 loop reads CASSSRRDRVYEQYF. As DNA, the CDR3 is TGTGCCAGCAGCTCGCGGAGGGACAGGGTATACGAGCAGTACTTC. V is TRBV7-2 and J is TRBJ2-7, with 9 bases aligning to TRBD1. Germline V gene lookup returns CDR1 SGHTA and CDR2 FQGNSA. The CDR3 covers 15 residues. V gave up 4 bases and J gave up 4 bases; unmatched junction bases: 8.

The V gene is TRBV9, the J gene TRBJ2-7; D gene uncertain. V was cut by 0 bases and J by 7 bases, with 8 bases left in between. In germline, CDR1 is SGDLS, CDR2 YYNGEE. This CDR3 is built from 12 residues. Here the CDR3 reads CASSVEGSEQYF. CDR3 DNA: TGTGCCAGCAGCGTAGAAGGGTCTGAGCAGTACTTC. The full variable domain, completed using reference TRBV9 and TRBJ2-7, is DSGVTQTPKHLITATGQRVTLRCSPRSGDLSVYWYQQSLDQGLQFLIQYYNGEERAKGNILERFSAQQFPDLHSELNLSSLELGDSALYFCASSVEGSEQYFGPGTRLTVT.

There are many counts of this clonotype. This chain links TRBV2 with TRBJ2-7; tentatively, D is TRBD2 (7 bases). The CDR3 has 15 amino acids. CDR1 is SNHLY, CDR2 FYNNEI, per germline. Trimming pared 5 bases from V and 6 bases from J, leaving 20 bases between. CDR3: CASSPYVGGLIEQYF. The DNA for the CDR3 is TGTGCCAGCAGTCCTTACGTGGGGGGGCTGATCGAGCAGTACTTC.

A few counts support this clonotype. This chain joins TRBV6-1 and TRBJ1-1; maybe TRBD1 (6 bases). CDR3 length: 13 amino acids. With 5 bases removed from V and 6 bases from J, the gap between germline ends came to 13 bases. Per the germline V gene, CDR1 is MNHNS and CDR2 is SASEGT. Here the CDR3 reads CASSLTGSAEAFF. The CDR3 bases are TGTGCCAGCAGTCTGACAGGCTCTGCTGAAGCTTTCTTT.

In its sample, this clonotype was seen a few times. This CDR3 reads CASSFGGPLKTQYF. The CDR3 DNA is TGCGCCAGCAGCTTTGGCGGGCCGCTGAAGACCCAGTACTTC. The V and J genes are TRBV5-1 and TRBJ2-5; the D gene is possibly TRBD2 (5 bases). This CDR3 has 14 amino acids. V lost 2 bases and J 6 bases, leaving 14 bases between the germline ends. CDR1 is SGHRS, CDR2 YFSETQ, per germline.

The table lists this clonotype with a count of one. V gene TRBV27 combines with J gene TRBJ2-5, with 12 bases fitting TRBD2. Germline V gene sequence: CDR1 MNHEY, CDR2 SMNVEV (reference sequence). The junction had 8 bases not matched to a gene; V was cut back by 7 bases and J by 2 bases. The CDR3 covers 16 residues. For the CDR3, the DNA is TGTGCCAGCAAATCCTCTCTAGCGGGGGGGCAAGAGACCCAGTACTTC. Translated, it gives CASKSSLAGGQETQYF.

DNA of the CDR3: TGTGCCAGCAGCTTAGGGGCTAGAAGAGAGACTGAAGCTTTCTTT. It is translated as CASSLGARRETEAFF. V usage is TRBV7-9 and J usage is TRBJ1-1; D not resolved. Germline-derived CDR1 and CDR2 are SEHNR and FQNEAQ (reference sequence). Trimming left V 1 base short and J 5 bases short, with 14 bases between. The CDR3 totals 15 residues.

Written as DNA, the CDR3 is TGCGCCAGCCTGAGGGGGCAGGGGGGAGATACGCAGTATTTT. Translated, it gives CASLRGQGGDTQYF. The chain combines TRBV10-2 with TRBJ2-3, with D perhaps TRBD1 (7 bases). The CDR3 runs 14 residues. Germline V gene lookup returns CDR1 WSHSY and CDR2 SAAADI. Trimming left V 8 bases short and J 5 bases short, with 17 bases between.

The rearrangement joins TRBV27 to TRBJ1-6; the D gene is possibly TRBD1 (5 bases). Trimming removed 5 bases from V and 8 bases from J, with 7 bases in between. From germline, CDR1 is MNHEY and CDR2 SMNVEV (reference sequence). CDR3 length: 12 amino acids. CDR3 nucleotide sequence: TGTGCCAGCAGTACAGGTGATTCACCCCTCCACTTT. Translated: CASSTGDSPLHF.

The genes are TRBV12-3 or TRBV12-4 and TRBJ2-1; 10 positions agree with TRBD2. The CDR3 is 18 residues long. J gave up 2 bases and V 6 bases, and 13 bases lay outside the gene matches. CDR3 in DNA: TGTGCCAGCAGCCCCTGGCTAGCGGGAGTCGATGCCTACAATGAGCAGTTCTTC. Protein sequence: CASSPWLAGVDAYNEQFF.

This clonotype was seen at least ten times. A much larger clone sits a single nucleotide away, making a read error possible. The V call is TRBV29-1, the J call TRBJ2-7; possibly TRBD1 or TRBD2 for D (5 bases each). CDR3 length equals 13 residues. CDR1 SQVTM and CDR2 ANQGSEA come from the germline V gene. V lost 1 base, J lost 3 bases, and 10 bases lay in between. The DNA of the CDR3 is TGCAGCGTTGAAGGGGAGACAGTCTACGAGCAGTACTTC. The encoded protein is CSVEGETVYEQYF.

This clonotype was counted many times. The rearrangement uses TRBV7-2 and TRBJ1-5; unclear D gene. Trimming took off 1 base at V and 6 bases at J, with 10 bases between the two ends. The CDR3 runs to 14 residues. Germline CDR1 reads SGHTA; CDR2 reads FQGNSA. The CDR3 protein is CASSLVGFSQPQHF. Here the CDR3 DNA reads TGTGCCAGCAGCTTAGTTGGGTTTAGTCAGCCCCAGCATTTT.

This clonotype was seen at least ten times. This chain joins TRBV28 and TRBJ2-3; D unresolved. V shed 4 bases and J shed 2 bases, with 10 bases lying between them. Germline V gene sequence: CDR1 MDHEN, CDR2 SYDVKM. The CDR3 has 14 amino acids. The CDR3 bases are TGTGCCAGCAGTTCGCGTAGGTTCACAGATACGCAGTATTTT. Its protein is CASSSRRFTDTQYF.

This clonotype was recorded many times. A junction boundary mismatches the germline segment, possibly from a read error. J is TRBJ2-5 and V is TRBV7-7; D uncertain. This CDR3 has 14 residues. CDR1 and CDR2 from the germline V gene are SSHAT and FNYEAQ (reference sequence). CDR3 sequence: CASSLQWGQETQYF. The CDR3 bases are TGTGCTAGCAGCTTACAATGGGGACAAGAGACCCAGTACTTC.

The chain is built from TRBV28 and TRBJ2-7, with a weak D call TRBD1 (5 bases). Deletions cut 2 bases from V and 5 bases from J, with 13 bases between. CDR3 size: 14 residues. CDR1 is MDHEN and CDR2 is SYDVKM in the germline V gene. CDR3 nucleotide sequence: TGTGCCAGCAGTTTAGCACAGGTTAGGAACGAGCAGTACTTC. Its protein is CASSLAQVRNEQYF.

This clonotype has ten or more counts. Sequence at one end of the junction differs from germline and may be a read error. The J gene is TRBJ2-1, the V gene TRBV7-7; 11 nucleotides line up with TRBD2. Germline CDR1 and CDR2: SSHAT and FNYEAQ (reference sequence). The CDR3 covers 15 residues. This chain's CDR3 is CASSSLAGGPDEQFF. The CDR3 bases are TGTGCTAGCAGCTCCCTAGCGGGGGGCCCGGATGAGCAGTTCTTC.

The gene calls are TRBV9 and TRBJ2-5; 10 bases fit TRBD2. The CDR3 extends over 18 amino acids. From germline, CDR1 is SGDLS and CDR2 YYNGEE. V dropped 4 bases and J dropped 5; count of bases not matched to a gene: 17. The CDR3 nucleotides read TGTGCCAGCAGCACTACAGCCCCAAGCGGGGGGGCCGGGGAGACCCAGTACTTC. Translated: CASSTTAPSGGAGETQYF.

As regards this clonotype: Since a much larger clone is just one base distant, this may be a read error. The rearrangement links TRBV5-1 to TRBJ1-5; tentative D call: TRBD1 (5 bases). CDR1 SGHRS and CDR2 YFSETQ come from the germline V gene. Between the trimmed V and J ends, which lost 4 bases and 4 bases, there was a span of 15 bases. The CDR3 runs 15 residues. The CDR3 DNA is TGCGCCAGCAGCCCGGGACCAGGGTTGAATCAGCCCCAGCATTTT. This gives the protein CASSPGPGLNQPQHF.

The chain recombines TRBV7-9 with TRBJ2-1; the match to TRBD2 covers 8 bases. The junction had 15 bases not matched to a gene; V was cut back by 1 base and J by 4 bases. Germline CDR1 reads SEHNR; CDR2 reads FQNEAQ (reference sequence). This CDR3 contains 19 residues. The CDR3 spells CASSLGLASSRGVYNEQFF. Here the CDR3 DNA reads TGTGCCAGCAGCTTAGGACTAGCGTCATCCCGTGGGGTTTACAATGAGCAGTTCTTC.